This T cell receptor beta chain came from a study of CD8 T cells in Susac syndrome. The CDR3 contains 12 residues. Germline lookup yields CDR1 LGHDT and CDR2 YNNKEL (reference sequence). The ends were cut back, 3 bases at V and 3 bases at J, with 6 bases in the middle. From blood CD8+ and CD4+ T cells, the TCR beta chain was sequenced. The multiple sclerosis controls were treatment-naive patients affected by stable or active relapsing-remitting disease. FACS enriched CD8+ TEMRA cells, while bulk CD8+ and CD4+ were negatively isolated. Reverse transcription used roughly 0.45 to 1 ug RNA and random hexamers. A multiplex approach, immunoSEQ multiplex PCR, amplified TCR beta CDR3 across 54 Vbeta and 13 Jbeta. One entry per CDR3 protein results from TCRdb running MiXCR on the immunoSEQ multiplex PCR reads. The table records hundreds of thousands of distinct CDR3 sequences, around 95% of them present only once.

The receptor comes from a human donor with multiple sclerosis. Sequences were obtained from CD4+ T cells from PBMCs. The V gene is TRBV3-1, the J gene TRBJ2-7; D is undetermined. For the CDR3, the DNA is TGTGCCAGCAGCCAGGCCAACTACGAGCAGTACTTC. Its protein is CASSQANYEQYF.